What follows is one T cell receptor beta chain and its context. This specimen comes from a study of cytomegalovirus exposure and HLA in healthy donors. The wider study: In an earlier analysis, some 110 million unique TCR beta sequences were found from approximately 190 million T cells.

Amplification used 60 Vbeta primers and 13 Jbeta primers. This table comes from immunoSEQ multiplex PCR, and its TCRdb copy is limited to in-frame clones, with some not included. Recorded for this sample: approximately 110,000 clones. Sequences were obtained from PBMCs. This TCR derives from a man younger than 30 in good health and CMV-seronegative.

The CDR3 nucleotides are TGTGCCAGCAGGCCGTTTAGAGCTCGGCAGCCCCAGCATTTT. Translation: CASRPFRARQPQHF. The chain uses TRBV6-5 and TRBJ1-5; D is undetermined. CDR1 is MNHEY and CDR2 is SVGAGI in the germline V gene. The CDR3 is made up of 14 amino acids. Trimming left V 6 bases short and J 7 bases short, with 16 bases between.